This TCR beta chain was identified during a study of blood T cell repertoires in COVID-19. Background on the study: There were acute and convalescent COVID-19 samples, and they came from the United States, Italy and Spain.

The CDR3 contains 15 residues. V lost 0 bases and J 6 bases, leaving 15 bases between the germline ends. The germline gives CDR1 SGDLS, CDR2 YYNGEE. Generated by immunoSEQ multiplex PCR, the TCRdb table keeps only in-frame clones and is missing some. The sample consists of about 260,000 clones, around 87% of them appearing once. Sequencing used peripheral blood. The origin of this receptor is a woman aged 40 to 50 who had recovered from COVID-19. The V call is TRBV9, the J call TRBJ2-5; the D gene is possibly TRBD2 (6 bases). CDR3 loop: CASSVAGGRGKTQYF. CDR3 nucleotide sequence: TGTGCCAGCAGCGTAGCGGGTGGGCGGGGTAAGACCCAGTACTTC.